Listed below are T cell receptor beta chains from one sample, sequenced in a study of T cells in pancreatic ductal adenocarcinoma. Repertoires were generated with immunoSEQ multiplex PCR, while TCRdb's copy carries only in-frame clones and drops some. The repertoire has 100,000 or so clones, about 95% of them found once; the top ten carry under 3.5%. The sequenced material came from PBMCs. The receptors come from a human donor with pancreatic ductal adenocarcinoma. The conserved cysteine and the conserved F or W are not part of the CDR3 here.

V	CDR3
TRBV19	ASSPGLAGYEQY
TRBV2	ASSRDRGLGQPQH
TRBV7-2	ASSLLFGSFAGELF
TRBV6-1	ASSQTSGYEQY
TRBV7-3	ASSRRPGLARITSTDTQY
TRBV16	ASSQSIADTQY
TRBV27	ASSQRPSGTNEQF
TRBV5-1	ASSTHRAVETQY
TRBV21-1	ASSKVEGNHTRGSNPRPYEQY
TRBV2	ASRLTEAGSGANVLT
TRBV28	ASSLGTLTDTQY
TRBV29-1	SAMGLAGETQY
TRBV6-6	ASSTTGGFYEQY
TRBV7-3	ASSPQAGTDTQY
TRBV9	ASSPTSGRENEQF
TRBV19	ASSGTLNTEAF
TRBV4-2	ASSQEGGQGGDEQF
TRBV19	ASRTRQGSTEAF
TRBV10-3	AISLTGDYGYT
TRBV5-1	ASSTQTGNYGYT
TRBV15	ATSRGLGYEQY
TRBV5-1	ASSGLAGVDYEQY
TRBV7-9	ASSFRDSNNEQF
TRBV5-1	ASSPYTGELF
TRBV28	ASSFRDYGYT
TRBV18	ASGLAGYNEQF
TRBV28	ASSLVGAGGGEQY
TRBV28	ASFNSKADTQY
TRBV5-4	ASSLFGLARKGDTQY
TRBV21-1	ASSNAGREQF
TRBV5-1	ASSLGGTEHEQY
TRBV4-1	ASSQASGFNEQF
TRBV27	ASSPGLAGAQGF
TRBV20-1	SAASEGEQY
TRBV11-2	ASSLGAGADF
TRBV6-5	ASSFGQATLYGYT
TRBV7-8	ASSLITPPNTGELF
TRBV5-1	ASSPSGDTQY
TRBV30	AGDKLRDSYNEQF
TRBV9	ASSAGLAGKETQY
TRBV28	ASSSRGGWSNQPQH
TRBV6-6	ASSSGRDRAEKLF
TRBV9	ASSPPRRGDGYT
TRBV9	ASSVQGQYGYT
TRBV27	ASSSRTSGRSRDEQY
TRBV9	ASSAGSYNEQF
TRBV7-9	ASSSGQGGNQPQH
TRBV9	ASSVERESAYNEQF
TRBV29-1	SVEDRTSATTPYEQY
TRBV6-5	ASSYRGGSEAF
TRBV27	ASSLGLAGFTDTQY
TRBV5-1	ASSLAGQGAHEQF
TRBV5-6	ASSLFYDTQY
TRBV7-2	ASTEFQGPLQPQH
TRBV18	ASSPGAANQPQH
TRBV6-6	ASSTGSDQPQH
TRBV30	AHLSFDEQF
TRBV18	ASSKTAQETQY